Below, 24 T cell receptor beta chains from the same sample are listed, as sequenced in a study of T-cell reconstitution after alpha-beta-depleted transplantation in children. For TCRbeta, the library was prepared with unique molecular identifiers. TCRdb re-called the PCR reads through MiXCR, storing one row per CDR3 protein. Here the sample spans roughly 500,000 distinct CDR3 sequences, approximately 30% being singletons. The sample was PBMCs from the stem cell graft donor, taken from the stem cell graft. These receptors all come from a human donor who donated a stem cell graft to a child with aplastic anemia.

For the CDR3, the DNA is TGCAGCGTTGTGCGACACGGGAGGGGCCCCTACGAGCAGTACTTC. Translating gives CSVVRHGRGPYEQYF. The chain uses TRBV29-1 and TRBJ2-7, with 8 positions matching TRBD2. The germline CDR1 and CDR2 sequences are SQVTM and ANQGSEA. V gave up 4 bases and J gave up 2 bases; unmatched junction bases: 10. The CDR3 contains 15 residues.

The CDR3 nucleotides are TGTGCCAGCAGTTCTTACGCAGGGGGTCAGCCCCAGCATTTT. It codes for CASSSYAGGQPQHF. The chain links TRBV28 to TRBJ1-5, with TRBD1 identical over 7 bases. The CDR3 contains 14 residues. The germline V gene encodes CDR1 MDHEN and CDR2 SYDVKM. Trimming removed 4 bases from V and 6 bases from J; junction bases left unmatched: 6.

A few counts support this clonotype. The V call is TRBV7-9, the J call TRBJ1-2; D gene uncertain. CDR3 length equals 13 residues. V lost 6 bases and J lost 8, with 16 bases in between. Germline CDR1 reads SEHNR; CDR2 reads FQNEAQ (reference sequence). The CDR3 sequence is CASRLSTVEGYTF. The CDR3 DNA sequence: TGTGCCAGCAGGCTCTCGACGGTGGAGGGCTACACCTTC.

This clonotype came up a few times. The rearrangement joins TRBV18 to TRBJ1-1; D gene unclear. Germline V gene lookup returns CDR1 KGHSH and CDR2 LQKENI. Between the trimmed V and J ends, which lost 2 bases and 0 bases, there was a span of 7 bases. The CDR3 extends over 14 amino acids. In DNA, the CDR3 is TGTGCCAGCTCACCAGATACAGTGAACACTGAAGCTTTCTTT. This gives the protein CASSPDTVNTEAFF.

The rearrangement uses TRBV30 and TRBJ2-5; TRBD1 agrees at 11 bases. V lost 2 bases to trimming and J lost 6 bases; unmatched junction nucleotides: 5. The CDR3 is 14 amino acids. Germline CDR1 is GTSNPN and CDR2 is SVGIG (reference sequence). The CDR3: CAWSRGQGAQTQYF. The CDR3, as DNA: TGTGCCTGGAGTCGCGGACAGGGGGCACAGACCCAGTACTTC.

This clonotype was counted only a few times. The V gene is TRBV12-3 or TRBV12-4, the J gene TRBJ1-1; D might be TRBD1 (5 bases). The CDR3 extends over 13 amino acids. The V end lost 2 bases, the J end lost 3 bases, and 7 bases lay between the germline ends. Here the CDR3 reads CASSLIGDTEAFF. CDR3 sequence (DNA): TGTGCCAGCAGTTTAATAGGGGACACTGAAGCTTTCTTT.

The chain carries TRBV27 and TRBJ1-4, with a tentative D call TRBD1 (5 bases). Trimming removed 0 bases at V and 5 bases at J, with 10 bases between. Germline V CDR1 and CDR2: MNHEY, SMNVEV (reference sequence). There are 15 residues in the CDR3. CDR3 loop: CASSLSPGSNEKLFF. The CDR3 bases are TGTGCCAGCAGTTTATCCCCAGGGAGCAATGAAAAACTGTTTTTT.

The rearrangement uses TRBV24-1 and TRBJ1-1; D is perhaps TRBD1 (5 bases). Germline V gene sequence: CDR1 KGHDR, CDR2 SFDVKD. CDR3 length: 14 residues. With 1 base removed from V and 3 bases from J, the gap between germline ends came to 8 bases. In DNA form, the CDR3 reads TGTGCCACCAGTGATTTATCGGGGGACACTGAAGCTTTCTTT. Protein product: CATSDLSGDTEAFF.

This clonotype has more than one count but fewer than ten. This chain links TRBV12-3 or TRBV12-4 with TRBJ2-1; 12 bases are a match to TRBD2. J was trimmed by 5 bases and V by 2 bases; bases with no gene match: 13. CDR3 size: 19 residues. The CDR3 bases are TGTGCCAGCAGTTTATTCACCGTTCGACTAGCGGGAGTTGACAATGAGCAGTTCTTC. Protein product: CASSLFTVRLAGVDNEQFF.

Regarding this clonotype: This may stem from a read error, because a much larger clone lies one nucleotide away. The chain joins TRBV5-1 to TRBJ1-3; D not resolved. The V and J ends lost 0 bases and 0 bases respectively, with 7 bases between them. The CDR3 consists of 15 residues. In germline, CDR1 is SGHRS, CDR2 YFSETQ. CDR3: CASSLGWTSGNTIYF. DNA for the CDR3: TGCGCCAGCAGCTTGGGATGGACCTCTGGAAACACCATATATTTT. Based on the CDR3 plus reference TRBV5-1 and TRBJ1-3, the full variable domain is KAGVTQTPRYLIKTRGQQVTLSCSPISGHRSVSWYQQTPGQGLQFLFEYFSETQRNKGNFPGRFSGRQFSNSRSEMNVSTLELGDSALYLCASSLGWTSGNTIYFGEGSWLTVV.

The chain combines TRBV3-1 with TRBJ2-7, with D possibly TRBD2 on 5 matching bases. Per the germline V gene, CDR1 is LGHDT and CDR2 is YNNKEL (reference sequence). The CDR3 has 11 amino acids. V was trimmed by 5 bases and J by 11 bases, leaving 13 bases between them. The CDR3, as DNA: TGTGCCAGCAGCTCGGGCGTCGGGGAGTACTTC. Translated, it gives CASSSGVGEYF.

The rearrangement links TRBV29-1 to TRBJ2-3; either TRBD1 or TRBD2 may supply D (5 bases each). V lost 3 bases and J lost 11, with 12 bases in between. The CDR3 is 11 residues long. CDR1 and CDR2 from the germline V gene are SQVTM and ANQGSEA. The CDR3 DNA sequence: TGCAGCGTTGACAGGGACCGAAGGCAGTATTTT. The encoded protein is CSVDRDRRQYF.

The V gene is TRBV6-5, the J gene TRBJ2-3; D may be TRBD2 (6 bases). The CDR3 is 17 amino acids. Looked up from germline, CDR1 is MNHEY and CDR2 is SVGAGI. Trimming shortened V by 4 bases and J by 2 bases, and 19 bases separated the two germline ends. The CDR3 loop is CASSLEGGRVTTDTQYF. The CDR3 DNA follows: TGTGCCAGCAGTTTGGAGGGCGGGCGGGTCACCACAGATACGCAGTATTTT.

In its sample, this clonotype was seen a few times. This rearrangement joins TRBV7-3 to TRBJ1-2; D uncertain. V was cut by 5 bases and J by 4 bases, with 17 bases left in between. Germline V gene data show CDR1 as SGHTA and CDR2 as FQGTGA. This CDR3 has 15 residues. The CDR3 reads CASSNGPGSPYGYTF. In DNA, the CDR3 is TGTGCCAGCAGCAATGGCCCAGGATCCCCCTATGGCTACACCTTC.

This sequence joins TRBV27 and TRBJ2-5, with 13 bases matching TRBD2. Germline loops: CDR1 MNHEY, CDR2 SMNVEV (reference sequence). This CDR3 spans 16 amino acids. Unmatched junction bases numbered 8, after V lost 5 bases and J lost 5 bases. The CDR3 sequence: CASSLRAGLAGETQYF. DNA of the CDR3: TGTGCCAGCAGTCTGCGCGCGGGACTAGCGGGGGAGACCCAGTACTTC.

The chain joins TRBV21-1 to TRBJ1-6. TRBV21-1 corresponds to a pseudogene. This CDR3 contains 17 residues. This CDR3 is CASSKGEVDNYNSPLHF. CDR3 nucleotide sequence: TGTGCCAGCAGCAAAGGGGAGGTGGACAACTATAATTCACCCCTCCACTTT.

The V gene is TRBV7-2, the J gene TRBJ1-4, with D tentatively TRBD1 (5 bases). Germline CDR1 and CDR2: SGHTA and FQGNSA. V was pared by 3 bases and J by 7 bases, with 9 bases between. The CDR3 extends over 13 amino acids. For the CDR3, the DNA is TGTGCCAGCAGCTTCTGGGGCAGTGAAAAACTGTTTTTT. This codes for CASSFWGSEKLFF.

The CDR3 spells CASSLGVGFTGELFF. The CDR3 nucleotides read TGTGCCAGCAGCTTAGGCGTAGGGTTCACCGGGGAGCTGTTTTTT. The chain is built from TRBV7-9 and TRBJ2-2; D call uncertain. Germline loops: CDR1 SEHNR, CDR2 FQNEAQ (reference sequence). V was clipped by 1 base and J by 4 bases, with 10 bases between them. This CDR3 is built from 15 residues.

This clonotype was counted a single time. The V and J genes are TRBV4-2 and TRBJ1-3; tentatively, D is TRBD1 (5 bases). The CDR3 contains 14 residues. V lost 0 bases, J lost 8 bases, and 11 bases lay in between. In germline, CDR1 is LGHNA, CDR2 YNFKEQ. CDR3 in amino acids: CASSQDRGSDTIYF. The CDR3 DNA is TGTGCCAGCAGCCAAGATCGGGGGAGCGACACCATATATTTT.

The chain carries TRBV6-1 and TRBJ2-1; 7 positions agree with TRBD2. Germline CDR1 is MNHNS and CDR2 is SASEGT. The CDR3 is made up of 21 amino acids. The V and J ends lost 0 bases and 0 bases, in that order; junction bases with no gene match: 17. This CDR3 reads CASSEATRDGRRGSSYNEQFF. As DNA, the CDR3 is TGTGCCAGCAGTGAAGCGACCCGGGACGGGAGGCGGGGTAGCTCCTACAATGAGCAGTTCTTC.

CDR3 sequence (DNA): TGTGCCAGCAGCTCACGAGGGGTTGGTTCCTACGAGCAGTACTTC. It codes for CASSSRGVGSYEQYF. The chain links TRBV5-6 to TRBJ2-7; either TRBD1 or TRBD2 may fit D (5 bases each). Trimming left V 3 bases short and J 1 base short, with 14 bases between. Per germline, CDR1 SGHDT and CDR2 YYEEEE. The CDR3 length is 15 residues.

This clonotype came up once. This chain joins TRBV7-2 and TRBJ2-2, with D unclear. Germline-derived CDR1 and CDR2 are SGHTA and FQGNSA. V lost 2 bases, J lost 11 bases, and 9 bases lay in between. The CDR3 extends over 12 amino acids. CDR3 region: CASSLMGTELFF. CDR3 sequence (DNA): TGTGCCAGCAGCTTAATGGGAACTGAGCTGTTTTTT.

V and J are TRBV20-1 and TRBJ2-3; 8 bases line up with TRBD2. Germline lookup yields CDR1 DFQATT and CDR2 SNEGSKA (reference sequence). The CDR3 is 14 residues long. Germline trimming cut 6 bases from V and 4 bases from J; bases unmatched to any gene: 9. The CDR3 nucleotides read TGCAGTGCCCCCCCGGGGGGGGGACCAGATACGCAGTATTTT. Residues: CSAPPGGGPDTQYF.

The chain couples TRBV10-3 to TRBJ1-6, with a weak D call TRBD1 (6 bases). The CDR3 totals 14 residues. The germline CDR1 and CDR2 sequences are ENHRY and SYGVKD. Trimming shortened V by 5 bases and J by 6 bases, and 11 bases separated the two germline ends. CDR3 DNA sequence: TGTGCCATCAGTACAGGGATTGGTAATTCACCCCTCCACTTT. Its protein is CAISTGIGNSPLHF.